The T cell receptor (beta chain) described here comes from a study of T-cell memory formation after mild COVID-19. Study-level points and caveats: The pre-infection memory compartment contained some responding clones, suggesting cross-reactive memory joined.

TCRdb used MiXCR to reprocess the 5' RACE reads, holding one entry per CDR3 protein. The sample lists around 400,000 distinct CDR3 sequences, around 24% occurring once. This clonotype showed up just a few times. Its matching antigen is unknown. The trim removed 0 bases at V and 4 bases at J, leaving 9 bases unmatched. The V gene's germline CDR1 is SGHKS and CDR2 YYEKEE (reference sequence). The CDR3 contains 16 residues. Sequencing was performed on PBMCs or a T cell subset sorted from them (not recorded which). The chain recombines TRBV5-5 with TRBJ1-1; 7 nucleotides match TRBD1. The origin of this receptor is an adult woman who had mild COVID-19 (a few samples of this study predate the infection). Cell type and time point are not known. As DNA, the CDR3 is TGTGCCAGCAGCTTGGCCCCCGCACAGGGGCTCACTGAAGCTTTCTTT. It translates to CASSLAPAQGLTEAFF.